What follows describes a single TCR beta chain. The data derive from a study of blood T cells in healthy people across ages. A second roughly 6 to 11 cycle PCR used barcoded and J-beta primers. TCRdb analysed the 5' RACE reads with MiXCR anew, one entry per CDR3 protein. This sample has approximately 1,000,000 distinct CDR3 sequences, with 45% found just once. This receptor was identified in an older woman in good health. Sequenced material: blood.

CDR3 protein: CASSGGGGGTEAFF. CDR3 DNA: TGCGCCAGCAGCGGCGGTGGGGGGGGCACTGAAGCTTTCTTT. The chain joins TRBV5-1 to TRBJ1-1; perhaps TRBD1 as D (5 bases). Germline V lookup: CDR1 SGHRS, CDR2 YFSETQ. V lost 4 bases and J lost 4, with 14 bases in between. The CDR3 contains 14 residues. Based on the CDR3 plus reference TRBV5-1 and TRBJ1-1, the full variable domain is KAGVTQTPRYLIKTRGQQVTLSCSPISGHRSVSWYQQTPGQGLQFLFEYFSETQRNKGNFPGRFSGRQFSNSRSEMNVSTLELGDSALYLCASSGGGGGTEAFFGQGTRLTVV.